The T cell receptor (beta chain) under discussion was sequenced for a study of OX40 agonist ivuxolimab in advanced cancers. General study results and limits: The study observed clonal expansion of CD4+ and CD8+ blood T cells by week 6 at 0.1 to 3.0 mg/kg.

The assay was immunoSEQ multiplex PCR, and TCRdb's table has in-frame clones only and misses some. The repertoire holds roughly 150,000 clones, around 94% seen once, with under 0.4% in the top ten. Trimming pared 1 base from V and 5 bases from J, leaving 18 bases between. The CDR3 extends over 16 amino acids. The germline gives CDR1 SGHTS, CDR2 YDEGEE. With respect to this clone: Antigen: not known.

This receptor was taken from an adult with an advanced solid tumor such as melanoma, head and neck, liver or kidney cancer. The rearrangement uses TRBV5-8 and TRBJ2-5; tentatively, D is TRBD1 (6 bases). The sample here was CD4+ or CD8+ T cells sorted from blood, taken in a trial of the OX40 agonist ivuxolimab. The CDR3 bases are TGTGCCAGCAGCTTGTATTTGGGGGCAGGTGGGGAGACCCAGTACTTC. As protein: CASSLYLGAGGETQYF.